Listed here is a single TCR beta chain. No antigen is known for it. The PCR made use of 60 Vbeta and 13 Jbeta primers. Method: immunoSEQ multiplex PCR; TCRdb's copy keeps in-frame clones and lacks some. The sample has roughly 100,000 clones, roughly 80% seen once; the top ten hold approximately 4%. The sample originates from a study of cytomegalovirus exposure and HLA in healthy donors. Overall study results and limits: In vitro testing confirmed a few CMV-associated chains as specific for CMV antigens. It has been reported that TCR beta sequences accurately predicted the HLA-A and HLA-B alleles of most subjects.

The germline CDR1 and CDR2 sequences are SQVTM and ANQGSEA. V was pared by 2 bases and J by 15 bases, with 10 bases of the junction left unmatched. The CDR3 is 13 amino acids. The rearrangement links TRBV29-1 to TRBJ2-1; TRBD2 matches at 10 bases. The source material was PBMCs. The sequence came from a man aged 50 to 59 in good health and CMV-seropositive. The DNA of the CDR3 is TGCAGCGTTGAAAGGTCTAGCGGGAGCCCCCTGTTCTTC. Protein product: CSVERSSGSPLFF.